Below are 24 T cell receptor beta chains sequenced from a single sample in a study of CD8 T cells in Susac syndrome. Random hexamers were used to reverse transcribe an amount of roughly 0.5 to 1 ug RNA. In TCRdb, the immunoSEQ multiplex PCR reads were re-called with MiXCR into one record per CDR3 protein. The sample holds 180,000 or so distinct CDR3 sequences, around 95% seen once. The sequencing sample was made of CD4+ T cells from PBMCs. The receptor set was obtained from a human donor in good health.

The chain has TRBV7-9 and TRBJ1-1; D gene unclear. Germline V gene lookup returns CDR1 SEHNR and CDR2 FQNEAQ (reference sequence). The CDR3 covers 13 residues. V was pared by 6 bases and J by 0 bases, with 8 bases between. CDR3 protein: CASRLPLNTEAFF. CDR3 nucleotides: TGTGCCAGCAGACTTCCCCTGAACACTGAAGCTTTCTTT.

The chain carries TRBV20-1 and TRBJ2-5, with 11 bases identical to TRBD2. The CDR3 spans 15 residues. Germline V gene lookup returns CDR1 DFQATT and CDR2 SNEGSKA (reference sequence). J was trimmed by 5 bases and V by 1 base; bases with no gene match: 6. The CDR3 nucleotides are TGCAGTGCTAGAGGATCTAGCGGGGGGCGGGAGACCCAGTACTTC. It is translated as CSARGSSGGRETQYF.

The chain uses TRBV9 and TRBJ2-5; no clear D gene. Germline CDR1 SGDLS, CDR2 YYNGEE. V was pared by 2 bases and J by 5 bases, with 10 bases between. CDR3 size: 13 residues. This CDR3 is CASSVRAGETQYF. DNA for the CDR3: TGTGCCAGCAGCGTCCGGGCTGGGGAGACCCAGTACTTC. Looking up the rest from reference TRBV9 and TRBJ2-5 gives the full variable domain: DSGVTQTPKHLITATGQRVTLRCSPRSGDLSVYWYQQSLDQGLQFLIQYYNGEERAKGNILERFSAQQFPDLHSELNLSSLELGDSALYFCASSVRAGETQYFGPGTRLLVL.

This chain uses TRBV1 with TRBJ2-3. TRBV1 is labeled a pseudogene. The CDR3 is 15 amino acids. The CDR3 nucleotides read TGCACCAGCACCCGGACGCGTAGGAGAACAGATACGCAGTATTTT. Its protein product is CTSTRTRRRTDTQYF.

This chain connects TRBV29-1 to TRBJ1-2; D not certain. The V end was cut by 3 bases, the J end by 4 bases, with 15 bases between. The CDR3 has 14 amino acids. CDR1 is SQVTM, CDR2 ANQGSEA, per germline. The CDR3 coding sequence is TGCAGCGTTGAGGGGAACGGGCCATCCTATGGCTACACCTTC. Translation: CSVEGNGPSYGYTF.

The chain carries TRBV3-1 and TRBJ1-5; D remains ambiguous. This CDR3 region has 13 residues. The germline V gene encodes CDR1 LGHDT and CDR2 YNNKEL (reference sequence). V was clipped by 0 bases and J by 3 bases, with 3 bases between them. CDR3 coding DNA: TGTGCCAGCAGCCAAGACCCCAATCAGCCCCAGCATTTT. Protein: CASSQDPNQPQHF.

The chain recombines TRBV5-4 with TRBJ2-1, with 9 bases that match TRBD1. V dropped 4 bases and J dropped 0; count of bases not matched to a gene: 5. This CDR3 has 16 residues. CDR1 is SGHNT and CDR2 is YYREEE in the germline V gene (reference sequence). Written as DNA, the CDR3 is TGTGCCAGCAGCAGGACAGGGGTCAGCTCCTACAATGAGCAGTTCTTC. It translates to CASSRTGVSSYNEQFF.

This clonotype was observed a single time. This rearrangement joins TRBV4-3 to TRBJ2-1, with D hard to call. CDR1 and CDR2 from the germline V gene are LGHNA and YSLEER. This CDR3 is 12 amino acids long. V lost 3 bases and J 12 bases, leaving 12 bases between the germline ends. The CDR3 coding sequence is TGCGCCAGCAGCCACCGGAGTGGTAGGCAGTTCTTC. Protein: CASSHRSGRQFF.

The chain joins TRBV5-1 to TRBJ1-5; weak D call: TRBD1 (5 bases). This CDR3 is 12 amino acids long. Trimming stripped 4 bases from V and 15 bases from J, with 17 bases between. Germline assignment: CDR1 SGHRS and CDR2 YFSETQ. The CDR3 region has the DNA TGCGCCAGCAGCCCGGCGGGAGGGGCAAGGCATTTT. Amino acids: CASSPAGGARHF.

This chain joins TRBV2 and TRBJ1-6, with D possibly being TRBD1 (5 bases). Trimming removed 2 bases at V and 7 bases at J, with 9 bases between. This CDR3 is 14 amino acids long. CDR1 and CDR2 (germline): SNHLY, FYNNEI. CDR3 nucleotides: TGTGCCAGCAGTGAAACAGGCCGAAATTCACCCCTCCACTTT. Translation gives CASSETGRNSPLHF.

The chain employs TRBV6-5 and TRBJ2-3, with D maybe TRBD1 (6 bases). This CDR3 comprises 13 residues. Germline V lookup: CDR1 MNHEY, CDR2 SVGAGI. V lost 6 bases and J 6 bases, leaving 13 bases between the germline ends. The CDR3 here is CASSIPGADTQYF. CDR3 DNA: TGTGCCAGCAGCATCCCAGGGGCGGATACGCAGTATTTT.

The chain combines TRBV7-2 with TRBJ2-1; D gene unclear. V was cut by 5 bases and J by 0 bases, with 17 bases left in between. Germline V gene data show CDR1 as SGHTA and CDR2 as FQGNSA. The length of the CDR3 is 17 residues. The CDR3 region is CASSLPRNTYSYNEQFF. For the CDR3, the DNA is TGTGCCAGCAGCCTCCCACGGAACACCTACTCCTACAATGAGCAGTTCTTC. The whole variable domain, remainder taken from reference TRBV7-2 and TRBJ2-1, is GAGVSQSPSNKVTEKGKDVELRCDPISGHTALYWYRQSLGQGLEFLIYFQGNSAPDKSGLPSDRFSAERTGGSVSTLTIQRTQQEDSAVYLCASSLPRNTYSYNEQFFGPGTRLTVL.

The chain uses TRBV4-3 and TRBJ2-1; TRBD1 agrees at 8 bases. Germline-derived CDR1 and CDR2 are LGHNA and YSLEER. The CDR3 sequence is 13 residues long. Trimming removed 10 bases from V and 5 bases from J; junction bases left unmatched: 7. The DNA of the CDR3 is TGCGCCAACCGGACAGGGTCCCACAATGAGCAGTTCTTC. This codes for CANRTGSHNEQFF.

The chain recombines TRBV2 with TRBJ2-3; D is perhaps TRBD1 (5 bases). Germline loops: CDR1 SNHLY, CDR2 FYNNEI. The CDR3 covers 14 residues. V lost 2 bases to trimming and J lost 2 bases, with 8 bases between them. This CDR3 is CASSEQGHTDTQYF. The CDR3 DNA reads TGTGCCAGCAGTGAACAGGGTCACACAGATACGCAGTATTTT.

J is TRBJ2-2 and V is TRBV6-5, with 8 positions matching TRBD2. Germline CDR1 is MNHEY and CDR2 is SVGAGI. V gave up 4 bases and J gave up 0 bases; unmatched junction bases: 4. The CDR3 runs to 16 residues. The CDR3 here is CASSSRTSPNTGELFF. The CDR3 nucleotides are TGTGCCAGCAGTTCCCGGACTAGCCCGAACACCGGGGAGCTGTTTTTT.

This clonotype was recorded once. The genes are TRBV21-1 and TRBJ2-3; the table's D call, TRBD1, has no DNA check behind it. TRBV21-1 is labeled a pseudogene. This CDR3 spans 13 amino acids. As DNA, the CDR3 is TGTGCCAGCGAACGCCGGGACACAGATACGCAGTATTTT. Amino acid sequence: CASERRDTDTQYF.

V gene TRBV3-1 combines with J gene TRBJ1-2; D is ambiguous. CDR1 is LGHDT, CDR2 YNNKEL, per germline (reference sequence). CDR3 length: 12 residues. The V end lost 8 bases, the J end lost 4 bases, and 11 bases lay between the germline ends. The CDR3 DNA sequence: TGTGCCAGCCGAGACATGATCTATGGCTACACCTTC. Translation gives CASRDMIYGYTF.

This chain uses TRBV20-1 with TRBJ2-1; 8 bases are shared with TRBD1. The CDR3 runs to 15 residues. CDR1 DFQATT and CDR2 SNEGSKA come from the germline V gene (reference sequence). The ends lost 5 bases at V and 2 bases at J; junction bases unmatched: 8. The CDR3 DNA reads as TGCAGTGCTTACGGACAGGGACTTACCTACAATGAGCAGTTCTTC. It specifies CSAYGQGLTYNEQFF.

The DNA for the CDR3 is TGTGCCAGCAGTTTACTCCAAAACGAGCAGTACTTC. This sequence encodes CASSLLQNEQYF. The V call is TRBV28, the J call TRBJ2-7; D is undetermined. The CDR3 runs 12 residues. CDR1 MDHEN and CDR2 SYDVKM come from the germline V gene. V shed 2 bases and J shed 5 bases, with 7 bases lying between them.

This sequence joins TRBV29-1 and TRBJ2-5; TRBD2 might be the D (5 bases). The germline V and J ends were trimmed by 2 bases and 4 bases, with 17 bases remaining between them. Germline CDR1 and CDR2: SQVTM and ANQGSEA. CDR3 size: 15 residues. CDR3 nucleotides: TGCAGCGTTGAACGGGGTCGTGGGTACGGAGAGACCCAGTACTTC. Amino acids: CSVERGRGYGETQYF.

The CDR3 loop is CASSQPGTPFDEQFF. The DNA for the CDR3 is TGTGCCAGCAGTCAACCTGGGACCCCTTTCGATGAGCAGTTCTTC. This rearrangement joins TRBV6-6 to TRBJ2-1; either TRBD1 or TRBD2 may fit D (5 bases each). CDR3 length equals 15 residues. The ends were cut back, 5 bases at V and 8 bases at J, with 19 bases in the middle. The germline gives CDR1 MNHNY, CDR2 SVGAGI (reference sequence).

This CDR3 reads CASKGDRGHYEQYF. CDR3 in DNA: TGTGCCAGCAAGGGGGACAGGGGGCACTACGAGCAGTACTTC. This chain uses TRBV2 with TRBJ2-7; 12 positions match TRBD1. Trimming at V came to 7 bases and at J to 3 bases, leaving 4 bases not matched to a gene. Germline CDR1 and CDR2: SNHLY and FYNNEI. This CDR3 contains 14 residues.

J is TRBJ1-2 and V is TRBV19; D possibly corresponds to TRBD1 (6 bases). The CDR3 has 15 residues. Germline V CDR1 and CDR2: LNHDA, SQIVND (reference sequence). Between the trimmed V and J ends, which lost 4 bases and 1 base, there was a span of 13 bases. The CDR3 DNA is TGTGCCAGTAGTAGAACCGGACAGAGTAACTATGGCTACACCTTC. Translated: CASSRTGQSNYGYTF.

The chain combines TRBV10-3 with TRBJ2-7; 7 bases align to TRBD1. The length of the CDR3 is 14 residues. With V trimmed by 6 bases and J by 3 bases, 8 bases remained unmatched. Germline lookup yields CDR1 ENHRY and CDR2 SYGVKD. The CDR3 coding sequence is TGTGCCATCAGAGCCACAGGGGAGATCTACGAGCAGTACTTC. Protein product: CAIRATGEIYEQYF.